This record concerns one T cell receptor (beta chain) sequence. The junction does not match germline at one end; this may be a read error. The entry originates in a study of blood T cells in healthy people across ages. Sample-barcoded 5' priming and a J-beta primer mix drove a second PCR of roughly 6 to 12 cycles. MiXCR was run by TCRdb on the 5' RACE reads, yielding one entry per CDR3 protein. Of some 900,000 distinct CDR3 sequences in the sample, about 28% were seen once. Germline CDR1 is MDHEN and CDR2 is SYDVKM. The CDR3 totals 14 residues. The V gene is TRBV28, the J gene TRBJ2-3, with unresolved D. Sequencing was performed on blood. The sequence was collected from an elderly woman in good health. The chain's CDR3 is CASTEVTSTDTRYF. The CDR3 coding sequence is TGTGCCAGCACCGAGGTCACCAGCACAGATACGCGGTATTTT.